One and the same sample provided the 12 T cell receptor beta chains below, sequenced in a study of HIV-infected patients and healthy controls. cDNA was made from about 500 ng RNA using alpha and beta constant primers. Each of the alpha and beta chains got its own library through chain-specific third strand synthesis with indices. From the 5' RACE reads, TCRdb called clonotypes with MiXCR, one entry per CDR3 protein. The data contain about 14,000 distinct CDR3 sequences, approximately 12% of them singletons. Follow-up blood was drawn about 14 weeks, roughly three months, after antiretroviral therapy began. Whole blood was used without fractionation, so all unsorted peripheral T cells were included. This material consisted of blood, taken during antiretroviral therapy. Receptors were obtained from an adult with HIV infection. The donor label of this sample is uncertain.

The V call is TRBV7-2, the J call TRBJ1-1; D unclear. Trimming cost V 0 bases and J 1 base, with 9 bases left between them. Germline assignment: CDR1 SGHTA and CDR2 FQGNSA. This CDR3 comprises 15 residues. The CDR3 DNA reads TGTGCCAGCAGCTTAGCGTTTGCGCCGAACACTGAAGCTTTCTTT. Its protein is CASSLAFAPNTEAFF.

At least ten counts were recorded for this clonotype. This chain joins TRBV28 and TRBJ1-1, with D perhaps matching TRBD1 (6 bases). Germline V gene data show CDR1 as MDHEN and CDR2 as SYDVKM. The CDR3 extends over 14 amino acids. V was cut by 6 bases and J by 6 bases, with 17 bases left in between. The CDR3 sequence: CASRTGWGFAEAFF. The CDR3 DNA reads as TGTGCCAGCAGAACAGGGTGGGGATTCGCTGAAGCTTTCTTT. Full variable domain (outside the CDR3, taken from reference TRBV28 and TRBJ1-1): DVKVTQSSRYLVKRTGEKVFLECVQDMDHENMFWYRQDPGLGLRLIYFSYDVKMKEKGDIPEGYSVSREKKERFSLILESASTNQTSMYLCASRTGWGFAEAFFGQGTRLTVV.

This clonotype was seen only a few times. V is TRBV27 and J is TRBJ2-3; D unclear. Trimming removed 1 base at V and 2 bases at J, with 7 bases between. CDR1 MNHEY and CDR2 SMNVEV come from the germline V gene (reference sequence). The length of the CDR3 is 14 residues. CDR3 in amino acids: CASSLLGNTDTQYF. The CDR3 bases are TGTGCCAGCAGTTTATTAGGAAACACAGATACGCAGTATTTT.

This clonotype appeared many times. The V and J genes are TRBV6-6 and TRBJ2-1; 9 bases match TRBD2. Germline V CDR1 and CDR2: MNHNY, SVGAGI (reference sequence). This CDR3 spans 18 amino acids. Trimming cost V 5 bases and J 2 bases; bases outside gene matches: 13. The CDR3 reads CASSQLALRGGTYNEQFF. CDR3 in DNA: TGTGCCAGCAGTCAACTAGCTCTGCGGGGGGGCACCTACAATGAGCAGTTCTTC.

With regard to this clonotype: This may stem from a read error, because a much larger clone lies one nucleotide away. The chain uses TRBV5-1 and TRBJ2-1; D is perhaps TRBD1 (7 bases). Germline V gives CDR1 SGHRS, CDR2 YFSETQ. Trimming stripped 2 bases from V and 8 bases from J, with 20 bases between. This CDR3 has 16 amino acids. The CDR3 coding sequence is TGCGCCAGCAGCTTTCGACTAGAGGGGGCAACGTATGAGCAGTTCTTC. It encodes CASSFRLEGATYEQFF.

This clonotype has at least ten counts. The CDR3 loop is CSVEGPGPDTQYF. The CDR3 DNA is TGCAGCGTTGAGGGCCCGGGGCCAGATACGCAGTATTTT. The chain carries TRBV29-1 and TRBJ2-3; TRBD1 or TRBD2 may be the D gene (5 bases each). This CDR3 contains 13 residues. The V end was cut by 3 bases, the J end by 4 bases, with 11 bases between. Per germline, CDR1 SQVTM and CDR2 ANQGSEA.

Many counts were recorded for this clonotype. V is TRBV5-1 and J is TRBJ2-1, with no clear D. Germline V CDR1 and CDR2: SGHRS, YFSETQ. With 0 bases removed from V and 4 bases from J, the gap between germline ends came to 8 bases. CDR3 size: 14 residues. The CDR3 DNA is TGCGCCAGCAGCTTGGAGACACCTTACAATGAGCAGTTCTTC. Protein product: CASSLETPYNEQFF.

This clonotype showed up many times. The genes are TRBV6-5 and TRBJ1-2; 8 nucleotides agree with TRBD1. The germline V gene has CDR1 MNHEY and CDR2 SVGAGI. Trimming at V came to 6 bases and at J to 1 base, leaving 4 bases not matched to a gene. There are 14 residues in the CDR3. The CDR3 coding sequence is TGTGCCAGCAGGCGGGGACAGGTTAACTATGGCTACACCTTC. It codes for CASRRGQVNYGYTF.

This clonotype was counted ten times or more. The gene calls are TRBV5-1 and TRBJ2-3, with D uncertain. V lost 2 bases to trimming and J lost 6 bases, with 10 bases between them. The CDR3 consists of 13 residues. Germline-derived CDR1 and CDR2 are SGHRS and YFSETQ. CDR3 nucleotide sequence: TGCGCCAGCAGCTTCCAATTTTTCGATACGCAGTATTTT. It specifies CASSFQFFDTQYF.

The chain joins TRBV5-4 to TRBJ2-5; possible D gene TRBD1, 5 bases. V was pared by 0 bases and J by 5 bases, with 11 bases between. The CDR3 runs to 14 residues. Per the germline V gene, CDR1 is SGHNT and CDR2 is YYREEE (reference sequence). The chain's CDR3 is CASSLGGWGETQYF. As DNA, the CDR3 is TGTGCCAGCAGCTTGGGGGGCTGGGGCGAGACCCAGTACTTC.

In its sample, this clonotype ranks as medium-sized. The chain combines TRBV30 with TRBJ2-3, with D perhaps matching TRBD2 (6 bases). Germline CDR1 is GTSNPN and CDR2 is SVGIG (reference sequence). Between the trimmed V and J ends, which lost 0 bases and 3 bases, there was a span of 16 bases. The CDR3 is made up of 16 amino acids. The CDR3 is CAWSVIGRLVTDTQYF. CDR3 DNA sequence: TGTGCCTGGAGTGTAATCGGACGACTAGTTACAGATACGCAGTATTTT.

This clonotype was recorded many times. V and J are TRBV20-1 and TRBJ2-3, with D maybe TRBD1 (6 bases). Trimming shortened V by 6 bases and J by 5 bases, and 18 bases separated the two germline ends. Germline V gene lookup returns CDR1 DFQATT and CDR2 SNEGSKA (reference sequence). This CDR3 spans 14 amino acids. The CDR3 DNA sequence: TGCAGTGCCGAAGGGCCAGGGGTTAAAGATACGCAGTATTTT. Translated: CSAEGPGVKDTQYF.